This TCR beta chain was identified during a study of T cell responses to AZD1222 COVID-19 vaccine. CDR1 is LGHDT and CDR2 is YNNKEL in the germline V gene (reference sequence). CDR3 length: 16 residues. The V gene lost 1 base and the J gene lost 3 bases, with 10 bases spanning the gap. The assay was immunoSEQ multiplex PCR, and TCRdb's table has in-frame clones only and misses some. The top ten hold around 5.1% of the sample, which has about 97,000 clones, around 83% seen once. The chain couples TRBV3-1 (or the pseudogene TRBV3-2) to TRBJ1-6, with D tentatively TRBD1 (5 bases). The source is an adult in good health. Sequencing was performed on peripheral blood, taken on day 0 of AZD1222 vaccination. The CDR3 loop is CASSQAREFYNSPLHF. The CDR3 DNA reads TGTGCCAGCAGCCAAGCCAGGGAGTTCTATAATTCACCCCTCCACTTT.